This T cell receptor (beta chain) was sequenced for a study of CD8+ T cells in alopecia areata. Trimming shortened V by 8 bases and J by 4 bases, and 17 bases separated the two germline ends. This CDR3 has 14 residues. CDR1 is LNHNV and CDR2 is YYDKDF in the germline V gene (reference sequence). RNA was isolated and reverse transcribed to cDNA, the sequencing template. TCRdb keeps only in-frame clones here, not all; method: immunoSEQ multiplex PCR. Of approximately 140,000 clones listed, about 87% are singletons. The source was CD8+ T cells sorted from blood, collected at week 0. This chain uses TRBV15 with TRBJ1-2; no clear D gene. The clonotype comes from a human donor with alopecia areata. Here the CDR3 reads CATAKSGEIYGYTF. In DNA form, the CDR3 reads TGTGCCACCGCAAAATCCGGGGAAATCTATGGCTACACCTTC.